This T cell receptor (beta chain) was recorded in a study of vaccination and CD4 T cells after COVID-19. Study as a whole: Of the convalescent patients, who were SARS-CoV-2 positive by nasal swab PCR, several had mild and one severe disease. Two doses of either BNT162b2 or mRNA-1273 vaccine were given to participants.

Researchers used the Oncomine TCR Beta short-read assay to sequence DNA from cultured CD4+ T cells. TCRdb re-called the PCR reads through MiXCR, storing one row per CDR3 protein. This table has about 13,000 distinct CDR3 sequences, 50% to 75% appearing once. The CDR3 runs 20 residues. CDR1 is MNHNS and CDR2 is SASEGT in the germline V gene. The junction had 19 bases not matched to a gene; V was cut back by 5 bases and J by 2 bases. Details on this clonotype: As yet, its antigen is unknown.

The treatment: approximately nine-day PBMC culture with coronavirus spike peptide pools or control peptides (ViraFEST assay). TCR sequencing followed the expansion of antigen-specific T cells with peptide pools in ViraFEST. Roughly 2 million PBMCs per well were cultured with about 10 IU/ml IL-2 and approximately 9.6 ug/ml peptide pools. The sequencing sample was made of CD4+ T cells from blood, cultured in vitro. The clonotype comes from a human donor who had recovered from COVID-19. This chain links TRBV6-1 with TRBJ1-5; 9 bases fit TRBD1. The CDR3 is CASSPSKARDRVTGNQPQHF. The DNA for the CDR3 is TGTGCCAGCAGTCCCTCCAAGGCACGGGACAGGGTTACGGGCAATCAGCCCCAGCATTTT.